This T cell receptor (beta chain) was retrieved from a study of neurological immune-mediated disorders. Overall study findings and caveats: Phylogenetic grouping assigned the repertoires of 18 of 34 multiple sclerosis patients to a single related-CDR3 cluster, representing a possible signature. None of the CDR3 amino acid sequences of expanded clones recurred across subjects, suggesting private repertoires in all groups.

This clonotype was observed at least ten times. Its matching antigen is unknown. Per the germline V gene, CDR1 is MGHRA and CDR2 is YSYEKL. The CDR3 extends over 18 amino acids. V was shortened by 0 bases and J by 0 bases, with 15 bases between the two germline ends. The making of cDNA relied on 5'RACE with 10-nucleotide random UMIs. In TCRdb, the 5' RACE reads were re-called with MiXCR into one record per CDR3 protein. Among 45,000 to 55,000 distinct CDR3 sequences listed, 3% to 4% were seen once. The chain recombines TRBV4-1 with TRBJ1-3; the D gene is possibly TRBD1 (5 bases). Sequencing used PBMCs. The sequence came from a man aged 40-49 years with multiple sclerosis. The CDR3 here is CASSQEPQGALSGNTIYF. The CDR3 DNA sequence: TGCGCCAGCAGCCAAGAACCCCAGGGCGCGCTCTCTGGAAACACCATATATTTT.